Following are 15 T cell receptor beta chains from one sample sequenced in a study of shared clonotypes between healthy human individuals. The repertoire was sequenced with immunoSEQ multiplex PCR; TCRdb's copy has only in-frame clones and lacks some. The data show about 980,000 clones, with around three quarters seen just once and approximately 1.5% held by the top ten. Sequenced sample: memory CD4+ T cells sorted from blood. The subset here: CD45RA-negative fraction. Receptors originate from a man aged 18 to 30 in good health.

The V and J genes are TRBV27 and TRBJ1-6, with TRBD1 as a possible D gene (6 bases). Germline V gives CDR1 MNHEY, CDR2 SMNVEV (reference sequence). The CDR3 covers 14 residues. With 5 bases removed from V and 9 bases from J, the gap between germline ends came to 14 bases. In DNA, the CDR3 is TGTGCCAGCAGTGGGCGGGACAAGGGTTCACCCCTCCACTTT. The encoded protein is CASSGRDKGSPLHF.

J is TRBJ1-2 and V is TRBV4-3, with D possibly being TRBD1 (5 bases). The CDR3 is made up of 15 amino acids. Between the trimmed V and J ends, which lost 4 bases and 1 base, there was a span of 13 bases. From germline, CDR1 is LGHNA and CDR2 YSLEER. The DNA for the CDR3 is TGCGCCAGCAGCCCAGCACAGGAGATTAACTATGGCTACACCTTC. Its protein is CASSPAQEINYGYTF.

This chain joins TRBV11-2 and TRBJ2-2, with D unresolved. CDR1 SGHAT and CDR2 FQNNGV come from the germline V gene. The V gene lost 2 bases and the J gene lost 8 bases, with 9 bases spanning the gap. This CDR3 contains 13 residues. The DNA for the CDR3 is TGTGCCAGCAGCTTAATAGGACGGGGGGAGCTGTTTTTT. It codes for CASSLIGRGELFF.

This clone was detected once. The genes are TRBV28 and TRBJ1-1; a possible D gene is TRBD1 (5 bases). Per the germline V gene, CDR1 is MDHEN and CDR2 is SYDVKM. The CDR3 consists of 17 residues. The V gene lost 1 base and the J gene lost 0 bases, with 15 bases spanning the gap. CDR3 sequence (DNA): TGTGCCAGCAGTTTATCCAGCCTGGGGCCGATGAACACTGAAGCTTTCTTT. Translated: CASSLSSLGPMNTEAFF.

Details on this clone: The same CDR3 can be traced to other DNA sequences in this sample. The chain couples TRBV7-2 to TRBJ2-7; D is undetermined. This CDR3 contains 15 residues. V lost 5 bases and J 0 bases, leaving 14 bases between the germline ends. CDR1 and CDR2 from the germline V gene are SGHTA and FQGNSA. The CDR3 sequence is CASSPSALSSYEQYF. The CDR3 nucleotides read TGTGCCAGCAGCCCCTCGGCGCTGTCCTCCTACGAGCAGTACTTC.

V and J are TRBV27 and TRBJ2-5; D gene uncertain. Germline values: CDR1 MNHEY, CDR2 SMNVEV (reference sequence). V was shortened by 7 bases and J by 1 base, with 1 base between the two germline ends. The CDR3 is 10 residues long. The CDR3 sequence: CASTQETQYF. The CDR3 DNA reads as TGTGCCAGCACCCAAGAGACCCAGTACTTC.

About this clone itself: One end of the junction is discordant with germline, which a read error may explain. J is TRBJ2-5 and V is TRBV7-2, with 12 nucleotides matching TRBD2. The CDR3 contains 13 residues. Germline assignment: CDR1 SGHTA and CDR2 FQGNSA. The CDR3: CASSLDSGLAGHF. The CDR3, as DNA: TGTGCCAGCAGCTTAGATTCGGGACTAGCGGGTCACTTC.

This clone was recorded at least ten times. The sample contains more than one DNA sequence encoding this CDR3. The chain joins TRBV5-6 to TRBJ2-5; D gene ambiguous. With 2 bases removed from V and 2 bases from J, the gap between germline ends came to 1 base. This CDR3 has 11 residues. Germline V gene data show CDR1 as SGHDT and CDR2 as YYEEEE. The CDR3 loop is CASSLQETQYF. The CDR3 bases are TGTGCCAGCAGCTTACAAGAGACCCAGTACTTC.

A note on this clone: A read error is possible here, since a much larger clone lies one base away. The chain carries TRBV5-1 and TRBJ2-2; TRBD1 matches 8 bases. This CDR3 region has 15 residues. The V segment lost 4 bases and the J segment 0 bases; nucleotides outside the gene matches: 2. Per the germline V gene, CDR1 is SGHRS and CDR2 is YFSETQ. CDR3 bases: TGCGCCAGCAGCAGGGACAGGCCGAACACCGGGGAGCTGTTTTTT. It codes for CASSRDRPNTGELFF.

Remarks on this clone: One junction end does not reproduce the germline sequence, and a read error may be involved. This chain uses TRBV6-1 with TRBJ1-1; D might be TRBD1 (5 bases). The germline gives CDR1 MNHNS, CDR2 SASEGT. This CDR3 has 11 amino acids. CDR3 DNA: TGTGCCAGCAGTGAAGCTCGGCAGGGATTTTTT. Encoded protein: CASSEARQGFF.

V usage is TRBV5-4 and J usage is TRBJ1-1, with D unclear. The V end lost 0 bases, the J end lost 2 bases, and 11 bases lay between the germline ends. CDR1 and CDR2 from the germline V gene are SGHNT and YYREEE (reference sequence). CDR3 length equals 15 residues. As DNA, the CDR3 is TGTGCCAGCAGCTTGGGGCTGGGAGTCAACACTGAAGCTTTCTTT. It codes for CASSLGLGVNTEAFF.

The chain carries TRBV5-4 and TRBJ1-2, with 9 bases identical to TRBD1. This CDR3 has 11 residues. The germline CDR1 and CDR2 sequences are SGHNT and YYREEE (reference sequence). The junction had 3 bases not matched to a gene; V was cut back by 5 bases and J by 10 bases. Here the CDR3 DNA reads TGTGCCAGCAGAGCACAGGGGGCCTACACCTTC. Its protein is CASRAQGAYTF. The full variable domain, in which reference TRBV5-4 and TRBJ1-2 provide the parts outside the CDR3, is ETGVTQSPTHLIKTRGQQVTLRCSSQSGHNTVSWYQQALGQGPQFIFQYYREEENGRGNFPPRFSGLQFPNYSSELNVNALELDDSALYLCASRAQGAYTFGSGTRLTVV.

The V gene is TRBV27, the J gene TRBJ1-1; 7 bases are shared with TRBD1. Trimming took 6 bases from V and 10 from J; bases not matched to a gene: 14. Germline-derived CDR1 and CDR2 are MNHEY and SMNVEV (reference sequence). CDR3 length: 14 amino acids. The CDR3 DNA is TGTGCCAGCAGCCGCTCTCTTCAGGGGGGGGGAGCTTTCTTT. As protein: CASSRSLQGGGAFF.

CDR3 in amino acids: CASIGSGTAPGELFF. CDR3 nucleotides: TGTGCCAGCATAGGTAGCGGGACCGCCCCCGGGGAGCTGTTTTTT. This chain uses TRBV27 with TRBJ2-2; 8 nucleotides align to TRBD2. The CDR3 sequence is 15 residues long. Losses at the gene ends were 7 bases for V and 6 bases for J; bases not matched to a gene: 10. The germline V gene has CDR1 MNHEY and CDR2 SMNVEV (reference sequence).

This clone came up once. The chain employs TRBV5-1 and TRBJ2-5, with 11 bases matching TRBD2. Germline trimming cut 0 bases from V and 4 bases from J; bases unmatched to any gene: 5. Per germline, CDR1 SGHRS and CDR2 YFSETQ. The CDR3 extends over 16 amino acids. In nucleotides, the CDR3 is TGCGCCAGCAGCTTGGGTACTAGCGGGAGTCGAGAGACCCAGTACTTC. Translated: CASSLGTSGSRETQYF.